The present TCR beta chain was sequenced within a study of blood T cell repertoires in COVID-19. The CDR3 extends over 14 amino acids. V dropped 2 bases and J dropped 7; count of bases not matched to a gene: 6. Germline V gene sequence: CDR1 MDHEN, CDR2 SYDVKM. Produced via immunoSEQ multiplex PCR; TCRdb's table is partial and in-frame only. The sample shows roughly 280,000 clones, 87% of them seen only once. V gene TRBV28 combines with J gene TRBJ2-7, with 9 bases that match TRBD2. This clonotype originated in a woman aged 45-60 years who had recovered from COVID-19. The sample comprised peripheral blood. The CDR3 nucleotides read TGTGCCAGCAGTTTAAGCGGGGGGCGTAGGGAGCAGTACTTC. Translated, it gives CASSLSGGRREQYF.